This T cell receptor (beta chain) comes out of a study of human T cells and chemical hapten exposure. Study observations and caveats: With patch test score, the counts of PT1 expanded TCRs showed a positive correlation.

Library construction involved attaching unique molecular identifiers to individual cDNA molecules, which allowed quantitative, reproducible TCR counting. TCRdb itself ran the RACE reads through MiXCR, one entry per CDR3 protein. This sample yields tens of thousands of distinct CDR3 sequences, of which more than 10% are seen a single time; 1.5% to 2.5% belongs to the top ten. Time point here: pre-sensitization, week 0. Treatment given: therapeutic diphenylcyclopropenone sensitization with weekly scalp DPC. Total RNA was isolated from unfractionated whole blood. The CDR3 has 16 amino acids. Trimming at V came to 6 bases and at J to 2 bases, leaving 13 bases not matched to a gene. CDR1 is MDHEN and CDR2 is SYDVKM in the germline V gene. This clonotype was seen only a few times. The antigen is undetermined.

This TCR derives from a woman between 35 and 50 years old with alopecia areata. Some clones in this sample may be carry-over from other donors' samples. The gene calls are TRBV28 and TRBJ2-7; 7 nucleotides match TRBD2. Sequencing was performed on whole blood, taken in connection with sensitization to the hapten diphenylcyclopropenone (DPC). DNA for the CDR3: TGTGCCAGCAGCTATCCCCCGACTAGCCGCACCTACGAGCAGTACTTC. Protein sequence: CASSYPPTSRTYEQYF.